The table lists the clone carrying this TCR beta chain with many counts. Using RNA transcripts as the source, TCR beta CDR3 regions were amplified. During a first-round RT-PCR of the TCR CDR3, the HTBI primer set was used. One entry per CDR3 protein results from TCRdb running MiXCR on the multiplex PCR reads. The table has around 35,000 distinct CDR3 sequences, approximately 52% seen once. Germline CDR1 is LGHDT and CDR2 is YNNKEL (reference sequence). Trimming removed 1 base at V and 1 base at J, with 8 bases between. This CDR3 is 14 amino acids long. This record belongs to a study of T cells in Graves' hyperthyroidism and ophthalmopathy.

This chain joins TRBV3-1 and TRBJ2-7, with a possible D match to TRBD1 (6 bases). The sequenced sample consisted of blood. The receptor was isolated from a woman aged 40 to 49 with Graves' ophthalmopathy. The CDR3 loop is CASSQVQGSYEQYF. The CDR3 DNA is TGTGCCAGCAGCCAAGTACAGGGTTCCTACGAGCAGTACTTC.